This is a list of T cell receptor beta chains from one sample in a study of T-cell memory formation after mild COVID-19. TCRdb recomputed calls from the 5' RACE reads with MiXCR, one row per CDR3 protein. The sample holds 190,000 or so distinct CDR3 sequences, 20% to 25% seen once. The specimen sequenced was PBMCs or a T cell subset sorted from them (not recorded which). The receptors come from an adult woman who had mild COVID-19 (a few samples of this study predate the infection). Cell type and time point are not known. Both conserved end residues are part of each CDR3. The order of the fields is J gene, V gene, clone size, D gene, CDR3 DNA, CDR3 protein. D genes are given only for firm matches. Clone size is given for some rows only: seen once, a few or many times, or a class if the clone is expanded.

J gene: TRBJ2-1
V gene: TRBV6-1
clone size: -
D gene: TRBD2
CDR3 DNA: TGTGCCAGCAGGACCGGGACTAGCGGCGATGAGCAGTTCTTC
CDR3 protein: CASRTGTSGDEQFF

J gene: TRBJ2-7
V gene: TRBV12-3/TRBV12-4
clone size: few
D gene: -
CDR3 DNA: TGTGCCAGCGCGACCGAGGAGCGAGCCTACGAGCAGTACTTC
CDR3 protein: CASATEERAYEQYF

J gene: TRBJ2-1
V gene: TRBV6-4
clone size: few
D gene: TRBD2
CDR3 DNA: TGTGCCAGCAGTCAAGCGGGGGGGCATGAGCAGTTCTTC
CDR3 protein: CASSQAGGHEQFF

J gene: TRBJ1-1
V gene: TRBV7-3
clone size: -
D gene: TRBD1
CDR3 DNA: TGTGCCAGCAGCTGGGACAGGGGAAGCGCTGAAGCTTTCTTT
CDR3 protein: CASSWDRGSAEAFF

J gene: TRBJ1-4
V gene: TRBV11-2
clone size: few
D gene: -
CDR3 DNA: TGTGCCAGCAGCTTTTGGGCGGGCGATGAAAAACTGTTTTTT
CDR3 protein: CASSFWAGDEKLFF

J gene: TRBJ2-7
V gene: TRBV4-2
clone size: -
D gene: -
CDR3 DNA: TGTGCCAGCAGCCAAGGGGGCCTGGGCGAGCAGTACTTC
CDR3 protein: CASSQGGLGEQYF

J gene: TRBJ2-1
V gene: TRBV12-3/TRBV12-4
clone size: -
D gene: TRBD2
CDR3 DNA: TGTGCCAGCAGGTCGGGACTAGCGGAAAATGAGCAGTTCTTC
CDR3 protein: CASRSGLAENEQFF

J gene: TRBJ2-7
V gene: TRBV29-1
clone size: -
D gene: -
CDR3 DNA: TGCAGCGTTGATTTGGGGGGGCGGTACGAGCAGTACTTC
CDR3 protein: CSVDLGGRYEQYF

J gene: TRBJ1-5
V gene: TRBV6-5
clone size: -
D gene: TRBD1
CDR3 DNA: TGTGCCAGCAGCATTTACAGGGGGCAGCCCCAGCATTTT
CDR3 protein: CASSIYRGQPQHF

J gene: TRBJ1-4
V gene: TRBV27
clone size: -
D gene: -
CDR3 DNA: TGTGCCAGCAGTCCGTTTGGGGTTACTGAAAAACTGTTTTTT
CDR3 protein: CASSPFGVTEKLFF

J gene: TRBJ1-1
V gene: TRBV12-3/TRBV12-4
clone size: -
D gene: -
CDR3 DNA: TGTGCCAGCAGTATCTTACGGGGCGAAGCTTTCTTT
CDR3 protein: CASSILRGEAFF

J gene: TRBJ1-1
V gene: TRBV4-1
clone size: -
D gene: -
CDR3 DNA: TGCGCCAGCAGCCAAGTCAGTCGAGGGAGGGAAGCTTTCTTT
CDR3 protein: CASSQVSRGREAFF

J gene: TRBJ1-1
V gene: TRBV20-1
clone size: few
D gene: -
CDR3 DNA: TGCAGTGCTAGCACCCCGAACAGGGTGAACACTGAAGCTTTCTTT
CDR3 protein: CSASTPNRVNTEAFF

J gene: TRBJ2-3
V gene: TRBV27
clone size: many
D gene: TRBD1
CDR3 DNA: TGTGCCAGCAGTTGGACAGGGGGGAGCCTCTTCACAGATACGCAGTATTTT
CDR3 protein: CASSWTGGSLFTDTQYF

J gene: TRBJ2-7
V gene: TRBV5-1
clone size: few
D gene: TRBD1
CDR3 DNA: TGCGCCAGCAGCACTGAACAGGGGCCCTACGAGCAGTACTTC
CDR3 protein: CASSTEQGPYEQYF

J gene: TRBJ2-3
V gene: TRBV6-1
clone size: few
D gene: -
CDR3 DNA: TGTGCCAGCAGTGAAAAGGAAGCAGATACGCAGTATTTT
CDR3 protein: CASSEKEADTQYF

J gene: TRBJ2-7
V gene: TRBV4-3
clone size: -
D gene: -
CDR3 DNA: TGCGCCAGCAGCCAAGGGATAGGCACGGAAGGCTACGAGCAGTACTTC
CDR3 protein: CASSQGIGTEGYEQYF

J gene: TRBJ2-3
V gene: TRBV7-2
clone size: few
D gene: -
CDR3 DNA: TGTGCCAGCAGCTTGTTGCAACAGGGCGCTGGCACAGATACGCAGTATTTT
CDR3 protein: CASSLLQQGAGTDTQYF

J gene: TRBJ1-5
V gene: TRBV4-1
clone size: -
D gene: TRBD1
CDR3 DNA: TGCGCCAGCAGCCAGGAAGACAGGGGCAATCAGCCCCAGCATTTT
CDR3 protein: CASSQEDRGNQPQHF

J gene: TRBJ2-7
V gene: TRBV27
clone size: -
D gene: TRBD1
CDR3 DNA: TGTGCCAGCAGACCCGAGGGACAGGGTCCCTACGAGCAGTACTTC
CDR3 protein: CASRPEGQGPYEQYF

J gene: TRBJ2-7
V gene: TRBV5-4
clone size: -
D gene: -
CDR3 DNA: TGTGCCAGCAGCACAAGGGCCTCCTACGAGCAGTACTTC
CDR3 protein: CASSTRASYEQYF

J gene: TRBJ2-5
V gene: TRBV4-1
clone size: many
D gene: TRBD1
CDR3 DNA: TGCGCCAGCAGCCAAACCTCGACAGGGCGCGAAGAGACCCAGTACTTC
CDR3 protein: CASSQTSTGREETQYF

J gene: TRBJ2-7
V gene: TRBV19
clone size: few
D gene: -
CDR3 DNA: TGTGCCACCAGGAGAATAGCGGACTCCCAAGGGTTCTACGAGCAGTACTTC
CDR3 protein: CATRRIADSQGFYEQYF

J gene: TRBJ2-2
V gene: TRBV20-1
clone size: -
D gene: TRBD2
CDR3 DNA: TGCAGCTTCACAGCGGGGAGCGGGGAGCTGTTTTTT
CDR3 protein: CSFTAGSGELFF

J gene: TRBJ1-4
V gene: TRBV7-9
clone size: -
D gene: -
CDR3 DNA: TGTGCCAGCAGCTCCCTAACAGGAACGGGGAGTGAAAAACTGTTTTTT
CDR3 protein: CASSSLTGTGSEKLFF

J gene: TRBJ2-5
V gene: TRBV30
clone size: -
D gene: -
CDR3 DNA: TGTGCCTGGTCCGCCCAACGAGCCATCCAAGAGACCCAGTACTTC
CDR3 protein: CAWSAQRAIQETQYF

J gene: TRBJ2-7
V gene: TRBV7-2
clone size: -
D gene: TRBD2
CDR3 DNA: TGTGCCAGCAGCTTAGAGCGGGGCGGCAGCGACGAGCAGTACTTC
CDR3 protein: CASSLERGGSDEQYF

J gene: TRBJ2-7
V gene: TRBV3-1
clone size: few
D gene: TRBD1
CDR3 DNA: TGTGCCAGCAGCCAAGAAAGGGGGCCCCTCTACGAGCAGTACTTC
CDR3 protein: CASSQERGPLYEQYF

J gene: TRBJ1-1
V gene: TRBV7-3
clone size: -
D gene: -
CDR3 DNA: TGTGCCAGCAGCTCCCTCCTCCTTCCTGGGACTGAAGCTTTCTTT
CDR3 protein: CASSSLLLPGTEAFF

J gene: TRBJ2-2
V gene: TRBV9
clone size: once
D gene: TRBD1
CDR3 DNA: TGTGCCAGCAGCATGGGGACAGGGGCGTCGGGGGAGCTGTTTTTT
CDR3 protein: CASSMGTGASGELFF

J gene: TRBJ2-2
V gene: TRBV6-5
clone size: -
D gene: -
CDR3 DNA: TGTGCCAGCAGTTACTCGGGGTTGTCAGTCGGGGAGCTGTTTTTT
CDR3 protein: CASSYSGLSVGELFF

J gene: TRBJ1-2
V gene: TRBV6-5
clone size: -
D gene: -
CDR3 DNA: TGTGCCAGCAGTTTCTCAGGGAGCTATGGCTACACCTTC
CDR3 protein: CASSFSGSYGYTF

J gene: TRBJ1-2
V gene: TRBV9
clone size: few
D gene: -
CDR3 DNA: TGTGCCAGCAGCGTAGCCCAGGACGGGGTCTATGGCTACACCTTC
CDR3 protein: CASSVAQDGVYGYTF

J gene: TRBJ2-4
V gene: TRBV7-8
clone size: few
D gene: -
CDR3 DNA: TGTGCCAGCAGCTTACTCCCGCGGGACGCGAAAAACATTCAGTACTTC
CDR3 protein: CASSLLPRDAKNIQYF

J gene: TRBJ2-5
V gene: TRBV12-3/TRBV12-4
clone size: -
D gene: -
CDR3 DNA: TGTGCCAGCAGGGGGCAAGAGACCCAGTACTTC
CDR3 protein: CASRGQETQYF

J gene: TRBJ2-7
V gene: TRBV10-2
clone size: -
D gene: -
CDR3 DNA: TGCGCCATCAGTGAGTTAGGGGGGAGCTCCTACGAGCAGTACTTC
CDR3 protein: CAISELGGSSYEQYF

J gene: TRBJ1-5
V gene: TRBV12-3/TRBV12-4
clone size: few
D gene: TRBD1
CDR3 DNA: TGTGCCAGCAGCGGGGACAGGGAAGCCTTTTATAGCAATCAGCCCCAGCATTTT
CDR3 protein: CASSGDREAFYSNQPQHF

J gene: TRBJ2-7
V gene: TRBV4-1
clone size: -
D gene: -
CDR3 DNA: TGCGCCAGCAGCCAAGATCTGAGTTTCTCCTACGAGCAGTACTTC
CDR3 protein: CASSQDLSFSYEQYF

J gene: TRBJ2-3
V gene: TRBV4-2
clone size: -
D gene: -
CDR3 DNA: TGTGCCAGCAGCCAAGCCACAACCGGGACTCTCACAGATACGCAGTATTTT
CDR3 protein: CASSQATTGTLTDTQYF

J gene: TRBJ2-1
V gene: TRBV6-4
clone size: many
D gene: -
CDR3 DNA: TGTGCCAGCAGTGGGGACAACTACAATGAGCAGTTCTTC
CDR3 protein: CASSGDNYNEQFF

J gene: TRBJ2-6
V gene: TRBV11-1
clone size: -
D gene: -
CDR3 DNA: TGTGCCAGCTCCAGGGGGGCAGGCTCTGGGGCCAACGTCCTGACTTTC
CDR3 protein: CASSRGAGSGANVLTF

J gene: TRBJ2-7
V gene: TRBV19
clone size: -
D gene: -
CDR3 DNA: TGTGCCAGTAGGCGCGGCAGGAGCTCCTACGAGCAGTACTTC
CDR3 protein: CASRRGRSSYEQYF

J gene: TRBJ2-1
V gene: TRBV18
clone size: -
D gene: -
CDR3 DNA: TGTGCCAGCTCACCACCCGAAGAACCCTCCCTCGAGCAGTTCTTC
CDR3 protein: CASSPPEEPSLEQFF

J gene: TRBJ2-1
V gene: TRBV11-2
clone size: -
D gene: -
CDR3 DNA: TGTGCCAGCAAGTTTTCCATGGACGAGCAGTTCTTC
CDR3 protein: CASKFSMDEQFF

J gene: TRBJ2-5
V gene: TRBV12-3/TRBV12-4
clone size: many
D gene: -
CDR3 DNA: TGTGCCAGCAGTTTAGCTCGGTACCGGGAACCCCAGTACTTC
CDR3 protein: CASSLARYREPQYF

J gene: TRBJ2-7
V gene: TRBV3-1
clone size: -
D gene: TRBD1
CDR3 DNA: TGTGCCAGCAGCGATAGGACAGGCCTCTCCTACGAGCAGTACTTC
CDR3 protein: CASSDRTGLSYEQYF

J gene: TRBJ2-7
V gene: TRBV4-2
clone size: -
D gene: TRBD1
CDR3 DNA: TGTGCCAGCAGCACCGGGACAGCTCCCTACGAGCAGTACTTC
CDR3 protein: CASSTGTAPYEQYF